This note documents a single TCR beta chain sequence. As yet, its antigen is unknown. This sample was taken from a study of cytomegalovirus exposure and HLA in healthy donors. Study-level background: Among 398 genotyped donors, roughly 80% fell in the Caucasian-associated ancestry cluster.

PCR involved 60 Vbeta and 13 Jbeta primers. Libraries were prepared by immunoSEQ multiplex PCR; TCRdb keeps only in-frame clonotypes and omits some of them. The sample includes 200,000 to 250,000 clones, around 70% of them seen just once. The study's findings and limits: In a later analysis, TCR beta V- and J-gene trimming showed a link to a missense DCLRE1C variant.

CDR3 length equals 13 residues. Germline CDR1 and CDR2: MNHNY and SVGAGI (reference sequence). Unmatched junction bases numbered 7, after V lost 7 bases and J lost 8 bases. This sequence was found in a man between 35 and 55 years old in good health and CMV-seropositive. J is TRBJ2-1 and V is TRBV6-6; TRBD2 matches at 8 bases. Sequencing input: PBMCs. The CDR3 protein is CASTGGPPHEQFF. The CDR3 nucleotides are TGTGCCAGCACGGGGGGGCCCCCCCATGAGCAGTTCTTC.